The 12 T cell receptor beta chains given below trace back to one sample, sequenced in a study of blood T cells in healthy people across ages. A second about 7 to 12 cycle PCR used barcoded and J-beta primers. Each CDR3 protein gets one entry after TCRdb re-called the 5' RACE reads with MiXCR. The data hold over a million distinct CDR3 sequences, with 40% to 45% observed a single time. The sample was blood. The receptors come from a young woman in good health.

The V call is TRBV5-1, the J call TRBJ2-1; 8 nucleotides line up with TRBD2. The CDR3 is made up of 14 amino acids. The trim removed 3 bases at V and 9 bases at J, leaving 8 bases unmatched. Germline CDR1 reads SGHRS; CDR2 reads YFSETQ. The CDR3 loop is CASSSTAGGLEQFF. The CDR3 bases are TGCGCCAGCAGCTCTACCGCGGGGGGTCTTGAGCAGTTCTTC.

The chain employs TRBV27 and TRBJ2-7; the D gene is possibly TRBD2 (7 bases). The V end was cut by 10 bases, the J end by 6 bases, with 16 bases between. CDR3 size: 12 residues. Germline CDR1 and CDR2: MNHEY and SMNVEV (reference sequence). The CDR3 DNA is TGTGCCACGGGAAGCGGGACACTCGAGCAGTACTTC. It is translated as CATGSGTLEQYF.

The CDR3 reads CSVPGLAVYNEQFF. The DNA of the CDR3 is TGCAGCGTTCCCGGACTAGCGGTCTACAATGAGCAGTTCTTC. The chain uses TRBV29-1 and TRBJ2-1; TRBD2 matches 10 bases. This CDR3 spans 14 amino acids. The germline V gene has CDR1 SQVTM and CDR2 ANQGSEA. Trimming took 5 bases from V and 3 from J; bases not matched to a gene: 4.

This clonotype has at least ten counts. The chain is built from TRBV29-1 and TRBJ2-1, with D perhaps matching TRBD1 or TRBD2 (5 bases each). V shed 0 bases and J shed 0 bases, with 12 bases lying between them. The CDR3 extends over 16 amino acids. CDR1 and CDR2 (germline): SQVTM, ANQGSEA. CDR3 sequence reads: CSVEDGTASSYNEQFF. The CDR3 DNA reads as TGCAGCGTTGAAGATGGGACGGCAAGCTCCTACAATGAGCAGTTCTTC.

The chain employs TRBV20-1 and TRBJ2-7; D call uncertain. The J call is uncertain, as TRBJ2-5 better fits the DNA end. Germline V gives CDR1 DFQATT, CDR2 SNEGSKA (reference sequence). The CDR3 is 13 residues long. Here the CDR3 DNA reads TGCAGTGCTAGAGGGTCCCTGGGGGAGACCCAGTACTTC. This gives the protein CSARGSLGETQYF.

To note about this clonotype: Its ends do not fully match the called genes, so a read error is possible. The DNA for the CDR3 is TGTGCCAGCAGTTTAGGCGGTAACTATGAGCAGTTCTTC. Its protein is CASSLGGNYEQFF. The chain has TRBV7-2 and TRBJ2-1, with D hard to call. The CDR3 spans 13 residues. Germline V lookup: CDR1 SGHTA, CDR2 FQGNSA.

The V and J genes are TRBV12-3 or TRBV12-4 and TRBJ2-7; 9 bases line up with TRBD2. J was trimmed by 4 bases and V by 5 bases; bases with no gene match: 6. This CDR3 has 14 residues. In DNA, the CDR3 is TGTGCCAGCAGTATCGGACTAGCGAAGTACGAGCAGTACTTC. It specifies CASSIGLAKYEQYF.

The genes are TRBV4-3 and TRBJ1-1, with TRBD1 as a possible D gene (5 bases). The ends were cut back, 0 bases at V and 9 bases at J, with 11 bases in the middle. Germline CDR1 and CDR2: LGHNA and YSLEER. There are 13 residues in the CDR3. The CDR3 sequence is CASSQESRAKAFF. The CDR3 region has the DNA TGCGCCAGCAGCCAAGAGAGCAGGGCCAAAGCTTTCTTT.

This clonotype has a count of ten or more. The V and J genes are TRBV6-2 or TRBV6-3 and TRBJ2-7, with TRBD2 as a possible D gene (5 bases). The germline gives CDR1 MNHEY, CDR2 SVGEGT. V was trimmed by 6 bases and J by 2 bases, leaving 20 bases between them. The CDR3 covers 16 residues. This CDR3 is CASSAREFKTPYEQYF. The CDR3 nucleotides are TGTGCCAGCAGCGCTAGGGAGTTTAAAACTCCCTACGAGCAGTACTTC.

The V and J genes are TRBV12-3 or TRBV12-4 and TRBJ1-2, with unresolved D. The ends were cut back, 5 bases at V and 10 bases at J, with 17 bases in the middle. This CDR3 has 13 amino acids. CDR3 protein: CASSRTSGVVYTF. In DNA form, the CDR3 reads TGTGCCAGCAGTCGGACTAGCGGGGTGGTCTACACCTTC.

This clonotype was seen just once. The rearrangement uses TRBV2 and TRBJ1-2, with 8 positions matching TRBD1. J gave up 4 bases and V 6 bases, and 7 bases lay outside the gene matches. The CDR3 consists of 14 residues. The germline gives CDR1 SNHLY, CDR2 FYNNEI. Here the CDR3 DNA reads TGTGCCAGCAGACGGACAGGGTATCTCTATGGCTACACCTTC. It is translated as CASRRTGYLYGYTF.

The chain is built from TRBV4-2 and TRBJ2-5; 12 bases line up with TRBD2. V gave up 0 bases and J gave up 4 bases; unmatched junction bases: 6. In germline, CDR1 is LGHNA, CDR2 YNFKEQ. This CDR3 is built from 17 residues. The CDR3 reads CASSQEPTSGRRETQYF. The CDR3 DNA reads TGTGCCAGCAGCCAAGAGCCGACTAGCGGGAGACGAGAGACCCAGTACTTC.